This section outlines one T cell receptor (beta chain) sequence together with its context. Its specificity is unknown. The CDR3 covers 15 residues. Trimming took 8 bases from V and 1 from J, leaving 17 bases between them. With constant-segment primers, 5'RACE yielded cDNA libraries of TCR alpha and TCR beta that carried sample barcodes and UMIs. TCRdb fed the 5' RACE reads into MiXCR, producing one record per CDR3 protein. The sample includes about 400,000 distinct CDR3 sequences, roughly 15% seen only once; the top ten take about 22%. The data belong to a study of T-cell memory formation after mild COVID-19. Study-wide results and caveats: Clonal second-wave expansions that peaked on day 37 had unconfirmed SARS-CoV-2 specificity.

Sequencing used PBMCs or a T cell subset sorted from them (not recorded which). The V call is TRBV12-3 or TRBV12-4, the J call TRBJ1-2; perhaps TRBD1 as D (6 bases). The TCR sequence derives from a man younger than 35 who had mild COVID-19 (a few samples of this study predate the infection). Cell type and time point are not known. CDR3 in DNA: TGTGCCAGCCGACACGGACAGCTGCGTAACTATGGCTACACCTTC. This encodes CASRHGQLRNYGYTF.